This paragraph reports one T cell receptor (beta chain). J lost 5 bases, V lost 4 bases, and 14 bases had no gene match. CDR1 SGHDT and CDR2 YYEEEE come from the germline V gene. This CDR3 has 17 amino acids. PCR employed 60 Vbeta and 13 Jbeta primers. Assay: immunoSEQ multiplex PCR; the TCRdb copy retains only in-frame clones and omits some. Of approximately 76,000 clones listed, roughly 85% are singletons. This specimen belongs to a study of cytomegalovirus exposure and HLA in healthy donors. This TCR was sampled from a man aged 30 to 45 in good health and CMV-seronegative. V gene TRBV5-6 combines with J gene TRBJ2-1, with 8 nucleotides matching TRBD1. Input material: PBMCs. Written as DNA, the CDR3 is TGTGCCAGCAGCCCAACTCGACAGGGGTGGGCCCACAATGAGCAGTTCTTC. Protein sequence: CASSPTRQGWAHNEQFF.